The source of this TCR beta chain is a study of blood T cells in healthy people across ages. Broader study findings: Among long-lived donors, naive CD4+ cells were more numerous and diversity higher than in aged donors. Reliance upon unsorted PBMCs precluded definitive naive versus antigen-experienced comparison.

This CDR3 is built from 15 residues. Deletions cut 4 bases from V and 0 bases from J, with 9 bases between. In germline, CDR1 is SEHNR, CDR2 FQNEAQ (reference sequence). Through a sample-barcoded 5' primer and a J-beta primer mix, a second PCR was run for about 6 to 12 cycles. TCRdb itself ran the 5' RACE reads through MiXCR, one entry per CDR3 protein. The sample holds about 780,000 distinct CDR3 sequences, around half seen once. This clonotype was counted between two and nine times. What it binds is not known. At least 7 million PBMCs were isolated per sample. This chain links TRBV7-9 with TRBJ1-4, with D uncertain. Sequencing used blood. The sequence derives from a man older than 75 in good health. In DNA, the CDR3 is TGTGCCAGCAGCTCCCCGGGGACAACTAATGAAAAACTGTTTTTT. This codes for CASSSPGTTNEKLFF.